These T cell receptor beta chains were read from a single sample in a study of blood T cell repertoires in COVID-19. The table came from immunoSEQ multiplex PCR; TCRdb's copy has only in-frame clones and leaves some out. The data show 60,000 to 75,000 clones, over 60% seen once. Sequenced material: peripheral blood. The origin of the receptors is a woman between 50 and 59 years old with active or convalescent COVID-19. Each CDR3 is given with its conserved first and last residue. The D gene is left open where the match is weak. Clone size is given for some rows only: seen once, a few or many times, or a class if the clone is expanded.

D	V	size	J	CDR3	DNA
-	TRBV11-2	-	TRBJ1-1	CASSFRQPNTEAFF	TGTGCCAGCAGCTTCAGACAGCCGAACACTGAAGCTTTCTTT
-	TRBV6-5	few	TRBJ1-5	CASTANRRENQPQHF	TGTGCCAGCACTGCCAACAGAAGGGAGAATCAGCCCCAGCATTTT
TRBD2	TRBV14	once	TRBJ2-3	CASSPAGVTDTQYF	TGTGCCAGCAGCCCAGCGGGAGTAACAGATACGCAGTATTTT
TRBD2	TRBV6-6	-	TRBJ2-1	CASTGRLAGLNEQFF	TGTGCCAGCACCGGACGGCTAGCGGGTTTGAATGAGCAGTTCTTC
TRBD1	TRBV29-1	-	TRBJ2-2	CSVGTGRTGELFF	TGCAGCGTGGGGACAGGGCGGACCGGGGAGCTGTTTTTT
-	TRBV7-2	-	TRBJ2-1	CASSLGYSGEQFF	TGTGCCAGCAGCTTAGGGTACAGCGGTGAGCAGTTCTTC
TRBD2	TRBV10-3	-	TRBJ2-2	CAIAIAGGQNTGELFF	TGTGCCATCGCGATAGCGGGAGGGCAGAACACCGGGGAGCTGTTTTTT
-	TRBV19	-	TRBJ2-1	CASSIVEVGSYNEQFF	TGTGCCAGTAGTATCGTTGAGGTGGGCTCCTACAATGAGCAGTTCTTC
TRBD1	TRBV24-1	-	TRBJ2-6	CATARGSGRDSGANVLTF	TGTGCCACCGCCAGGGGGTCCGGCCGGGACTCTGGGGCCAACGTCCTGACTTTC
TRBD1	TRBV9	-	TRBJ2-1	CASSATPGQGTNEQFF	TGTGCCAGCAGCGCAACTCCGGGACAGGGGACCAATGAGCAGTTCTTC
TRBD2	TRBV2	-	TRBJ2-2	CASSGIKREVSGELFF	TGTGCCAGCAGTGGAATTAAGCGGGAGGTGTCGGGGGAGCTGTTTTTT
TRBD1	TRBV20-1	once	TRBJ1-1	CGVGTGIRAFF	TGCGGCGTAGGGACAGGGATAAGGGCTTTCTTT
TRBD2	TRBV27	-	TRBJ2-5	CASSPGTSGEETQYF	TGTGCCAGCAGTCCAGGGACTAGCGGAGAAGAGACCCAGTACTTC
-	TRBV27	-	TRBJ2-3	CASSGRDGTDTQYF	TGTGCCAGCAGTGGACGGGATGGCACAGATACGCAGTATTTT
-	TRBV21-1	few	TRBJ1-2	CASSKGRGTDANYGYTF	TGTGCCAGCAGCAAAGGAAGGGGGACAGATGCTAACTATGGCTACACCTTC
TRBD1	TRBV19	-	TRBJ1-5	CASRVLGQGQPQHF	TGTGCCAGTAGGGTACTGGGACAGGGACAGCCCCAGCATTTT
TRBD1	TRBV5-4	-	TRBJ1-2	CASMLRTGGNGYTF	TGTGCCAGCATGCTCAGGACAGGGGGGAATGGCTACACCTTC
-	TRBV7-2	-	TRBJ1-4	CASSPNRNEKLFF	TGTGCCAGCAGCCCTAACCGTAATGAAAAACTGTTTTTT
TRBD1	TRBV6-5	few	TRBJ2-3	CASGTGGTPTQYF	TGTGCCAGCGGGACAGGGGGAACCCCTACGCAGTATTTT
TRBD1	TRBV14	-	TRBJ1-2	CASSQDRGGVSGYTF	TGTGCCAGCAGCCAAGATCGAGGGGGCGTAAGTGGCTACACCTTC
TRBD2	TRBV6-5	few	TRBJ2-7	CASSPLAGGPWEQYF	TGTGCCAGCAGTCCTCTAGCGGGAGGGCCATGGGAGCAGTACTTC
TRBD2	TRBV6-6	once	TRBJ2-3	CASNLLAGDTQYF	TGTGCCAGCAACTTACTAGCGGGAGATACGCAGTATTTT
-	TRBV12-5	-	TRBJ1-1	CASGGAGGANTEAFF	TGTGCTAGTGGTGGGGCGGGGGGCGCGAACACTGAAGCTTTCTTT
-	TRBV19	-	TRBJ2-5	CASSIGRGQETQYF	TGTGCCAGTAGTATAGGCCGGGGGCAAGAGACCCAGTACTTC
-	TRBV9	once	TRBJ1-1	CASSVVNNMNTEAFF	TGTGCCAGCAGCGTAGTAAACAACATGAACACTGAAGCTTTCTTT
TRBD1	TRBV7-2	-	TRBJ1-4	CASSQDRGRNEKLFF	TGTGCCAGCAGCCAAGACAGGGGGAGGAATGAAAAACTGTTTTTT
TRBD2	TRBV7-9	-	TRBJ2-3	CASSLKRDPDTQYF	TGTGCCAGCAGCTTAAAGCGGGACCCAGATACGCAGTATTTT
-	TRBV10-3	-	TRBJ1-1	CAISERQANTEAFF	TGTGCCATCAGTGAAAGACAGGCGAACACTGAAGCTTTCTTT
TRBD2	TRBV9	-	TRBJ2-3	CASSLTSGYTDTQYF	TGTGCCAGCAGCCTCACTAGCGGGTACACAGATACGCAGTATTTT
-	TRBV4-1	few	TRBJ1-1	CASSPVAGDTEAFF	TGCGCCAGCAGCCCAGTTGCGGGGGACACTGAAGCTTTCTTT
TRBD1	TRBV2	few	TRBJ2-7	CASGGQGGPYEQYF	TGTGCCAGCGGGGGACAGGGGGGGCCCTACGAGCAGTACTTC
-	TRBV4-1	-	TRBJ1-6	CASSPLEGNSPLHF	TGCGCCAGCAGTCCGCTGGAGGGTAATTCACCCCTCCACTTT
TRBD1	TRBV28	-	TRBJ2-2	CASSPVPGQGTTGELFF	TGTGCCAGCAGTCCCGTTCCGGGACAGGGGACCACCGGGGAGCTGTTTTTT
-	TRBV4-3	-	TRBJ1-6	CASSPGGSYNSPLHF	TGCGCCAGCAGTCCCGGGGGCTCCTATAATTCACCCCTCCACTTT
TRBD2	TRBV24-1	-	TRBJ2-2	CATSDLRPGLAGDTGELFF	TGTGCCACCAGTGATTTGAGACCGGGACTAGCGGGAGACACCGGGGAGCTGTTTTTT
-	TRBV11-2	-	TRBJ2-3	CASSFAGGGSTDTQYF	TGTGCCAGCAGCTTTGCAGGGGGAGGAAGCACAGATACGCAGTATTTT
TRBD2	TRBV10-3	-	TRBJ2-3	CAISPDDSGTDTQYF	TGTGCCATCAGTCCAGACGATAGCGGGACAGATACGCAGTATTTT
-	TRBV28	few	TRBJ1-1	CASSLSLIGTEAFF	TGTGCCAGCAGTTTATCCCTAATCGGCACTGAAGCTTTCTTT
-	TRBV4-1	-	TRBJ2-7	CASSQTRTLAWEQYF	TGCGCCAGCAGCCAGACCCGTACTCTAGCGTGGGAGCAGTACTTC
-	TRBV18	-	TRBJ2-3	CASSPNRVATDTQYF	TGTGCCAGCTCACCGAACAGGGTGGCGACAGATACGCAGTATTTT
TRBD2	TRBV6-2/TRBV6-3	-	TRBJ2-1	CASSLSRAGGRISYNEQFF	TGTGCCAGCAGCCTCTCCAGAGCGGGAGGAAGGATTTCCTACAATGAGCAGTTCTTC
TRBD1	TRBV6-5	-	TRBJ1-1	CASRVDRDTEAFF	TGTGCCAGCAGAGTAGACAGGGACACTGAAGCTTTCTTT
TRBD2	TRBV29-1	-	TRBJ2-3	CSAVPGLAGARPDTQYF	TGCAGCGCCGTACCGGGACTAGCGGGAGCCCGGCCAGATACGCAGTATTTT
-	TRBV6-5	-	TRBJ2-6	CASAGSSGANVLTF	TGTGCCAGCGCGGGAAGCTCTGGGGCCAACGTCCTGACTTTC
TRBD2	TRBV7-2	-	TRBJ2-1	CASSLAGTSGKGEQFF	TGTGCCAGCAGCTTAGCGGGAACTAGCGGGAAGGGTGAGCAGTTCTTC